A selection of T cell receptor beta chains follows, all from one sample in a study of T cells after yellow fever vaccination. TCRdb ran MiXCR on the 5' RACE reads and lists one entry per CDR3 protein. The sample lists tens of thousands of distinct CDR3 sequences; roughly 7.7% were seen once. The sample here was CD8+ T cells sorted from PBMCs, taken on the day of the yellow fever booster vaccination. All receptors derive from a man in his thirties or forties who received the YFV17D yellow fever vaccine. The CDR3 runs from the conserved cysteine through the conserved F or W. Fields, in order: clone size, J gene, V gene, D gene, CDR3 protein, CDR3 DNA. D genes are given only for firm matches. Clone size is stated in some rows and not others, as once, few, many or a class when expanded.

clone size: few; J gene: TRBJ2-5; V gene: TRBV9; D gene: -; CDR3 protein: CASSDRQNGGVGETQYF; CDR3 DNA: TGTGCCAGCAGCGATCGACAGAATGGGGGAGTAGGAGAGACCCAGTACTTC
clone size: few; J gene: TRBJ2-7; V gene: TRBV28; D gene: -; CDR3 protein: CASSLSIEQYF; CDR3 DNA: TGTGCCAGCAGTTTATCAATCGAGCAGTACTTC
clone size: -; J gene: TRBJ2-3; V gene: TRBV29-1; D gene: -; CDR3 protein: CSLVEGSSDTQYF; CDR3 DNA: TGCAGCTTGGTGGAGGGTTCGTCAGATACGCAGTATTTT
clone size: few; J gene: TRBJ2-7; V gene: TRBV25-1; D gene: -; CDR3 protein: CASSGRLDSYEQYF; CDR3 DNA: TGTGCCAGCAGTGGAAGGTTGGACTCCTACGAGCAGTACTTC
clone size: many; J gene: TRBJ2-1; V gene: TRBV11-2; D gene: -; CDR3 protein: CASSLDRGSGYNEQFF; CDR3 DNA: TGTGCCAGCAGCTTAGATCGGGGTAGCGGATACAATGAGCAGTTCTTC
clone size: few; J gene: TRBJ1-1; V gene: TRBV15; D gene: TRBD1; CDR3 protein: CATSRDWDRREGAEAFF; CDR3 DNA: TGTGCCACCAGCAGAGACTGGGACAGGCGCGAGGGCGCTGAAGCTTTCTTT
clone size: few; J gene: TRBJ2-7; V gene: TRBV15; D gene: -; CDR3 protein: CATSKGDFPYEQYF; CDR3 DNA: TGTGCCACCAGCAAGGGGGACTTCCCCTACGAGCAGTACTTC
clone size: few; J gene: TRBJ2-1; V gene: TRBV5-4; D gene: -; CDR3 protein: CASSLPDSNHEQFF; CDR3 DNA: TGTGCCAGCAGCCTACCGGACAGTAACCATGAGCAGTTCTTC
clone size: -; J gene: TRBJ2-3; V gene: TRBV5-1; D gene: TRBD2; CDR3 protein: CASLAGRGDTQYF; CDR3 DNA: TGCGCCAGCCTGGCGGGGAGGGGAGATACGCAGTATTTT
clone size: medium-sized; J gene: TRBJ2-2; V gene: TRBV3-1; D gene: -; CDR3 protein: CASSQGNSYTGELFF; CDR3 DNA: TGTGCCAGCAGCCAAGGCAACAGCTACACCGGGGAGCTGTTTTTT
clone size: -; J gene: TRBJ2-3; V gene: TRBV7-9; D gene: TRBD1; CDR3 protein: CASSSNRGPTDTQYF; CDR3 DNA: TGTGCCAGCAGCTCAAACAGGGGGCCAACAGATACGCAGTATTTT
clone size: few; J gene: TRBJ2-1; V gene: TRBV11-2; D gene: -; CDR3 protein: CASSLDQPSTEQFF; CDR3 DNA: TGTGCCAGCAGCTTAGATCAGCCTAGCACTGAGCAGTTCTTC
clone size: -; J gene: TRBJ2-5; V gene: TRBV29-1; D gene: -; CDR3 protein: CSASLETQYF; CDR3 DNA: TGCAGCGCCTCCCTCGAGACCCAGTACTTC
clone size: few; J gene: TRBJ2-5; V gene: TRBV19; D gene: -; CDR3 protein: CASSRLADQETQYF; CDR3 DNA: TGTGCCAGTAGTAGGCTGGCGGATCAAGAGACCCAGTACTTC
clone size: -; J gene: TRBJ2-1; V gene: TRBV19; D gene: TRBD2; CDR3 protein: CASSWRGAYNEQFF; CDR3 DNA: TGTGCCAGTAGTTGGCGGGGGGCCTACAATGAGCAGTTCTTC
clone size: -; J gene: TRBJ2-1; V gene: TRBV28; D gene: -; CDR3 protein: CASSTSSYNEQFF; CDR3 DNA: TGTGCCAGCTCTACTAGCTCCTACAATGAGCAGTTCTTC
clone size: -; J gene: TRBJ2-1; V gene: TRBV9; D gene: -; CDR3 protein: CASSVTLRADNEQFF; CDR3 DNA: TGTGCCAGCAGCGTAACCTTACGAGCAGACAATGAGCAGTTCTTC
clone size: -; J gene: TRBJ2-1; V gene: TRBV10-2; D gene: -; CDR3 protein: CASSGALGVVFF; CDR3 DNA: TGCGCCAGCAGTGGTGCCCTAGGGGTGGTGTTCTTC
clone size: few; J gene: TRBJ2-7; V gene: TRBV11-2; D gene: TRBD1; CDR3 protein: CASSLFIPMTPGQGTSYEQYF; CDR3 DNA: TGTGCCAGCAGCTTATTTATACCCATGACCCCGGGACAGGGGACGTCCTACGAGCAGTACTTC
clone size: few; J gene: TRBJ1-1; V gene: TRBV5-6; D gene: -; CDR3 protein: CASSFGGTEAFF; CDR3 DNA: TGTGCCAGCAGCTTCGGGGGTACTGAAGCTTTCTTT
clone size: few; J gene: TRBJ2-1; V gene: TRBV27; D gene: TRBD2; CDR3 protein: CASSLSSIAGSSYNEQFF; CDR3 DNA: TGTGCCAGCAGTTTATCCTCGATAGCGGGGAGCTCCTACAATGAGCAGTTCTTC
clone size: few; J gene: TRBJ2-4; V gene: TRBV7-2; D gene: TRBD2; CDR3 protein: CASSLERESLIQYF; CDR3 DNA: TGTGCCAGCAGCTTAGAGCGGGAGTCTCTCATTCAGTACTTC
clone size: -; J gene: TRBJ2-1; V gene: TRBV19; D gene: -; CDR3 protein: CASIGRSGEGQVFNEQFF; CDR3 DNA: TGTGCCAGTATAGGCCGGTCTGGGGAGGGACAGGTGTTCAATGAGCAGTTCTTC